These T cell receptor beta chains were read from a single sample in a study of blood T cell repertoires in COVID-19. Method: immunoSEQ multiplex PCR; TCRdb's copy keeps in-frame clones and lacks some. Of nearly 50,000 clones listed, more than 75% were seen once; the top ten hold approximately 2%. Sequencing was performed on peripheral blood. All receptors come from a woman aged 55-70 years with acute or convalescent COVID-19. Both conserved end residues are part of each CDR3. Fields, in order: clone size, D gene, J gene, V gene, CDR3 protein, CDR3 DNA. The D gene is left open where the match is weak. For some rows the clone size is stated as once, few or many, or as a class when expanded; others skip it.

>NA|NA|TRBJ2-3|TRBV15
CATSRELTNLDTQYF
TGTGCCACCAGCAGAGAACTTACCAACTTGGATACGCAGTATTTT
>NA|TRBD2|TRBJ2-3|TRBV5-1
CASSLWDYPQDTQYF
TGCGCCAGCAGCCTATGGGACTACCCGCAGGATACGCAGTATTTT
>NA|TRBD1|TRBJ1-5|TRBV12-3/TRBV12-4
CASSLGQNQPQHF
TGTGCCAGCAGTTTGGGACAGAATCAGCCCCAGCATTTT
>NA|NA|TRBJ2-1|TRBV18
CASSPRLNEQFF
TGTGCCAGCTCACCGCGGTTAAATGAGCAGTTCTTC
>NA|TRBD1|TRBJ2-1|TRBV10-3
CAISELGTGAYNEQFF
TGTGCCATCAGTGAGTTGGGGACAGGGGCCTACAATGAGCAGTTCTTC
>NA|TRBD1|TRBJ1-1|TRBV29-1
CSADREVNTEAFF
TGCAGCGCTGACAGGGAGGTGAACACTGAAGCTTTCTTT
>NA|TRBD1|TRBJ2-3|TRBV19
CASSARQGFDTQYF
TGTGCCAGTAGTGCGAGACAGGGTTTTGATACGCAGTATTTT
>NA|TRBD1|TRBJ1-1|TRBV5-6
CASSRRTGWTEAFF
TGTGCCAGCAGCAGGAGGACAGGGTGGACTGAAGCTTTCTTT
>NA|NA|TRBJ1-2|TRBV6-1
CASSERWQFGYTF
TGTGCCAGCAGTGAACGTTGGCAGTTTGGCTACACCTTC
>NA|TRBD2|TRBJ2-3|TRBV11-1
CASRLNRDYQRDTQYF
TGTGCCAGCAGATTAAACCGGGACTACCAACGAGATACGCAGTATTTT
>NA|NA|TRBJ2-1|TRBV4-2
CASSQALSVTGQFF
TGTGCCAGCAGCCAAGCTCTTAGCGTGACAGGCCAGTTCTTC
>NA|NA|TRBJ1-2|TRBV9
CASSVGGGDGYTF
TGTGCCAGCAGCGTAGGCGGGGGGGATGGCTACACCTTC
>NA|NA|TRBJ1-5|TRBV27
CASSLSSSLPQHF
TGTGCCAGCAGTTTATCGAGTAGTCTGCCCCAGCATTTT
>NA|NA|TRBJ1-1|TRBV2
CASSVQNQAFF
TGTGCCAGCAGTGTACAGAATCAAGCTTTCTTT
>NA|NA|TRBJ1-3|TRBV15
CATSRVPSGNTIYF
TGTGCCACCTCCAGGGTACCCTCTGGAAACACCATATATTTT
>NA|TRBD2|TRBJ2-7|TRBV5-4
CASSLSSGTRYNEQYF
TGTGCCAGCAGCTTGTCTTCCGGGACTAGGTATAACGAGCAGTACTTC
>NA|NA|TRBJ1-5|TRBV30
CAWSRGLVISNQPQHF
TGTGCCTGGAGCAGGGGCCTCGTAATAAGCAATCAGCCCCAGCATTTT
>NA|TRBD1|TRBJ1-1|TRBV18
CASSPRDRQNTEAFF
TGTGCCAGCTCACCACGGGACAGGCAGAACACTGAAGCTTTCTTT
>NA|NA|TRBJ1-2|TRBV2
CASTSQGFNSGYTF
TGTGCCAGCACGTCACAGGGTTTCAACTCCGGCTACACCTTC
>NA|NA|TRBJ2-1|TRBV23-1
CASSHKNRAHYNEQFF
TGCGCCAGCAGTCACAAAAACAGGGCCCACTACAATGAGCAGTTCTTC
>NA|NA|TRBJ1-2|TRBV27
CASSLAGGVYTF
TGTGCCAGCAGTTTAGCAGGCGGGGTTTACACCTTC
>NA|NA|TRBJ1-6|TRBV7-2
CASSDGNSPLHF
TGTGCCAGCAGCGACGGGAATTCACCCCTCCACTTT
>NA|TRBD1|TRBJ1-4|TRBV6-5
CATTRDSATEKLFF
TGTGCCACCACGAGGGACAGTGCGACCGAAAAACTGTTTTTT
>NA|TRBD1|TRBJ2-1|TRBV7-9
CASSHITPRTGTNEQFF
TGTGCCAGCAGTCACATCACCCCCCGGACAGGAACCAATGAGCAGTTCTTC
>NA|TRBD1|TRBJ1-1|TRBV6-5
CASISGTGTTEAFF
TGTGCCAGCATCTCCGGGACAGGGACAACTGAAGCTTTCTTT
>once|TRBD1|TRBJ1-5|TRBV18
CASSPDRAEPQHF
TGTGCCAGCTCACCGGACAGGGCAGAGCCCCAGCATTTT
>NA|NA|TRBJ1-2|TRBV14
CASSQVSGYGYTF
TGTGCCAGCAGCCAAGTCTCGGGATATGGCTACACCTTC
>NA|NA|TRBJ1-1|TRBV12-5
CASGLDFLNTEAFF
TGTGCTAGTGGTTTGGACTTCTTGAACACTGAAGCTTTCTTT
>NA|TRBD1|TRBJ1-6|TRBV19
CASSPRTGQGAASPLHF
TGTGCCAGTAGTCCCCGAACGGGACAGGGGGCAGCCTCACCCCTCCACTTT
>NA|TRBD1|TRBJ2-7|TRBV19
CASSRGQLYEQYF
TGTGCCAGTAGTAGGGGACAGCTCTACGAGCAGTACTTC
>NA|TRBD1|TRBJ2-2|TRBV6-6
CASSLRTGDTGELFF
TGTGCCAGCAGTCTACGGACAGGGGACACCGGGGAGCTGTTTTTT
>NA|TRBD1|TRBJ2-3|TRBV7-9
CASSLVDRDSTDTQYF
TGTGCCAGCAGCTTAGTGGACAGGGATTCCACAGATACGCAGTATTTT
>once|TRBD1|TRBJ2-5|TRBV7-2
CASSLGTGGLQETQYF
TGTGCCAGCAGCTTAGGGACAGGGGGCCTCCAAGAGACCCAGTACTTC
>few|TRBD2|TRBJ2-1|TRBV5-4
CASSRTSGGPYNEQFF
TGTGCCAGCAGCCGGACTAGCGGGGGCCCCTACAATGAGCAGTTCTTC
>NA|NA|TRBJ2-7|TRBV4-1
CASSQGPGLSYEQYF
TGCGCCAGCAGCCAAGGACCGGGACTGTCCTACGAGCAGTACTTC
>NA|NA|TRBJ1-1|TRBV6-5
CASSYRMELNTEAFF
TGTGCCAGCAGTTACAGGATGGAGTTGAACACTGAAGCTTTCTTT
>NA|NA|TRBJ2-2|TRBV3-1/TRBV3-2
CAIASGAGELFF
TGTGCCATCGCGAGTGGAGCCGGGGAGCTGTTTTTT
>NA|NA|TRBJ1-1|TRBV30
CAWSVQVNTEAFF
TGTGCCTGGAGTGTACAGGTGAACACTGAAGCTTTCTTT
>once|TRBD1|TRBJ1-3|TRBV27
CASSLMGQGSGNTIYF
TGTGCCAGCAGTTTAATGGGACAGGGGTCCGGAAACACCATATATTTT
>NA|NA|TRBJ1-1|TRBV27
CASSSLWTDTNTEAFF
TGTGCCAGCAGTTCCCTCTGGACAGATACGAACACTGAAGCTTTCTTT
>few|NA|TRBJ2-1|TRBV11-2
CASRAGRASYNEQFF
TGTGCCAGCAGGGCCGGGCGGGCCTCCTACAATGAGCAGTTCTTC
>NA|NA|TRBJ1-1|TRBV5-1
CASSSGTTNTEAFF
TGCGCCAGCAGCTCGGGGACAACTAACACTGAAGCTTTCTTT
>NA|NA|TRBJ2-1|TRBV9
CASSVLGRLTSYNEQFF
TGTGCCAGCAGCGTGTTGGGGCGCCTAACCTCCTACAATGAGCAGTTCTTC
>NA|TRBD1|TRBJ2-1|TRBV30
CAWRGTGTGEQFF
TGTGCCTGGAGGGGGACAGGGACGGGTGAGCAGTTCTTC
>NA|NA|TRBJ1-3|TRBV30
CAWDRGNTIYF
TGTGCCTGGGACAGGGGAAACACCATATATTTT
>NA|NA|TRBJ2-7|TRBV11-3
CASSLRPGSSYEQYF
TGTGCCAGCAGCTTACGGCCAGGAAGCTCCTACGAGCAGTACTTC
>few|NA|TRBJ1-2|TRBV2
CASLPAWTENYGYTF
TGTGCCAGCCTCCCGGCCTGGACAGAGAACTATGGCTACACCTTC
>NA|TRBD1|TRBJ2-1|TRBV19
CASSIGGRDRADLEQFF
TGTGCCAGTAGTATAGGGGGGCGGGACAGGGCTGACCTTGAGCAGTTCTTC
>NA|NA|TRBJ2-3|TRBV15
CATSTTPIRVGTQYF
TGTGCCACCAGCACCACTCCGATCAGGGTTGGTACGCAGTATTTT
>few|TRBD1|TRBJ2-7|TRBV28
CASSSLTGAHEQYF
TGTGCCAGCAGTTCACTCACAGGGGCGCACGAGCAGTACTTC
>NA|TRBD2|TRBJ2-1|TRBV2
CASSETLAGSNYNEQFF
TGTGCCAGCAGTGAGACTCTAGCGGGATCTAACTACAATGAGCAGTTCTTC
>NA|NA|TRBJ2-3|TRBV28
CASSPQTSWAQYF
TGTGCCAGCAGCCCACAGACTAGTTGGGCGCAGTATTTT
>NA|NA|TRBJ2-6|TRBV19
CASSTRTTAFSGANVLTF
TGTGCCAGTAGTACCCGTACGACAGCTTTCTCTGGGGCCAACGTCCTGACTTTC
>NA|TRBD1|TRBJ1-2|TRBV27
CASSLRGQGHGYTF
TGTGCCAGCAGTTTAAGAGGACAGGGGCACGGCTACACCTTC